The clone carrying this T cell receptor (beta chain) was seen once. Since a much larger clone is just one base distant, this may be a read error. This record belongs to a study of kidney transplant recipient with SARS-CoV-2 infection. One entry per CDR3 protein results from TCRdb running MiXCR on the reads. The sample contains roughly 230,000 distinct CDR3 sequences, more than 25% of which appear only once. The source of this sequence is a young adult male patient who had COVID-19 and was a kidney transplant recipient. The graft donor may be the source of some T cells. Sequenced material: a blood sample, taken at baseline and on roughly day 110 from a kidney transplant recipient.

The CDR3 loop is CASNAGSALPEAFF. The CDR3 nucleotides read TGTGCCAGCAACGCCGGGTCGGCCCTTCCTGAAGCTTTCTTT. This chain joins TRBV9 and TRBJ1-1; D not resolved. The CDR3 has 14 residues. V was trimmed by 6 bases and J by 6 bases, leaving 18 bases between them. Per germline, CDR1 SGDLS and CDR2 YYNGEE.